These 31 T cell receptor beta chains originate from one sample sequenced in a study of technical replicates of blood from a few donors. Here immunoSEQ multiplex PCR was the method, and the copy in TCRdb shows in-frame clones only, minus some. This sample carries more than 75,000 clones, about 94% of them seen once, and the ten largest clones take 0.2% to 0.25%. The sample consisted of T cells isolated from PBMCs. The origin of the receptors is a human donor in good health.

The genes are TRBV6-1 and TRBJ1-5; a weak D match, TRBD1 (6 bases). Germline loops: CDR1 MNHNS, CDR2 SASEGT. V dropped 6 bases and J dropped 4 bases, with 16 bases sitting between them. The CDR3 covers 15 residues. Written as DNA, the CDR3 is TGTGCCAGCAGAGTCATTTGGGGGCCTAATCAGCCCCAGCATTTT. Its translation is CASRVIWGPNQPQHF.

The chain links TRBV4-2 to TRBJ1-2; a weak D match, TRBD1 (6 bases). Trimming pared 4 bases from V and 4 bases from J, leaving 19 bases between. From germline, CDR1 is LGHNA and CDR2 YNFKEQ. The CDR3 is made up of 16 amino acids. CDR3 sequence reads: CASSPEAGAFGYGYTF. The DNA of the CDR3 is TGTGCCAGCAGCCCTGAGGCAGGGGCGTTTGGCTATGGCTACACCTTC.

This chain joins TRBV4-1 and TRBJ1-1; 7 bases are shared with TRBD1. Per germline, CDR1 MGHRA and CDR2 YSYEKL. The CDR3 extends over 16 amino acids. V trimming: 0 bases; J trimming: 4 bases; junction bases outside the gene matches: 8. The DNA of the CDR3 is TGCGCCAGCAGCCAAGATCATACAGGGGCCGGCACTGAAGCTTTCTTT. The encoded protein is CASSQDHTGAGTEAFF.

The V and J genes are TRBV5-4 and TRBJ2-3, with 11 bases identical to TRBD1. J lost 5 bases, V lost 0 bases, and 2 bases had no gene match. The CDR3 sequence is 15 residues long. The germline gives CDR1 SGHNT, CDR2 YYREEE (reference sequence). CDR3 residues: CASSLGGTGGDTQYF. CDR3 bases: TGTGCCAGCAGCTTGGGGGGGACAGGGGGAGATACGCAGTATTTT.

The V call is TRBV13, the J call TRBJ2-7; 13 positions match TRBD2. The CDR3 spans 15 residues. Germline V lookup: CDR1 PRHDT, CDR2 FYEKMQ (reference sequence). Trimming removed 4 bases from V and 6 bases from J; junction bases left unmatched: 6. Here the CDR3 DNA reads TGTGCCAGCAGCTCCATGACTAGCGGGGGGCTCGAGCAGTACTTC. Residues: CASSSMTSGGLEQYF.

The chain carries TRBV11-1 and TRBJ2-7; D is perhaps TRBD1 (6 bases). The germline CDR1 and CDR2 sequences are SGHAT and FQDESV (reference sequence). V gave up 5 bases and J gave up 7 bases, with 15 bases separating them. The CDR3 loop spans 13 amino acids. The CDR3 DNA is TGTGCCAGCAGCCCAGTGGGGGCTAAAGAGCAGTACTTC. It encodes CASSPVGAKEQYF.

The chain joins TRBV5-1 to TRBJ2-2; D is ambiguous. Germline V lookup: CDR1 SGHRS, CDR2 YFSETQ. Trimming pared 1 base from V and 1 base from J, leaving 8 bases between. The CDR3 spans 15 residues. The CDR3: CASSLTLGNTGELFF. The CDR3 DNA reads as TGCGCCAGCAGCTTGACTCTAGGGAACACCGGGGAGCTGTTTTTT.

The CDR3: CASRNSRDTGELFF. CDR3 sequence (DNA): TGTGCCAGCAGGAACTCGAGGGACACCGGGGAGCTGTTTTTT. V is TRBV6-6 and J is TRBJ2-2; possibly TRBD2 for D (5 bases). The germline CDR1 and CDR2 sequences are MNHNY and SVGAGI (reference sequence). V lost 6 bases to trimming and J lost 3 bases, with 11 bases between them. The CDR3 is 14 amino acids.

The gene calls are TRBV6-5 and TRBJ2-2; 13 bases are shared with TRBD2. The CDR3 covers 16 residues. Germline CDR1 reads MNHEY; CDR2 reads SVGAGI. The trim removed 4 bases at V and 4 bases at J, leaving 3 bases unmatched. The CDR3 DNA reads as TGTGCCAGCAGTTCCCGGACTAGCGGGGGCACCGGGGAGCTGTTTTTT. As protein: CASSSRTSGGTGELFF.

V and J are TRBV14 and TRBJ1-1; TRBD1 aligns across 9 bases. This CDR3 comprises 18 residues. The germline V gene encodes CDR1 SGHDN and CDR2 FVKESK. V gave up 1 base and J gave up 6 bases; unmatched junction bases: 15. The CDR3 sequence is CASSQGVGTGPKVAEAFF. DNA of the CDR3: TGTGCCAGCAGCCAAGGAGTTGGGACAGGGCCCAAAGTGGCTGAAGCTTTCTTT.

The chain combines TRBV2 with TRBJ2-3; D unclear. V dropped 5 bases and J dropped 4 bases, with 7 bases sitting between them. Germline values: CDR1 SNHLY, CDR2 FYNNEI. This CDR3 contains 12 residues. The CDR3 loop is CASSLESDTQYF. Written as DNA, the CDR3 is TGTGCCAGCAGTTTAGAATCAGATACGCAGTATTTT.

The chain links TRBV6-5 to TRBJ2-7; weak D call: TRBD1 (6 bases). This CDR3 spans 16 amino acids. Germline V gene sequence: CDR1 MNHEY, CDR2 SVGAGI. Trimming left V 3 bases short and J 3 bases short, with 18 bases between. In DNA form, the CDR3 reads TGTGCCAGCAGTTATACGGTCGGTGACAGGAACTACGAGCAGTACTTC. Translated: CASSYTVGDRNYEQYF.

This rearrangement joins TRBV5-1 to TRBJ2-5; D perhaps matches TRBD2 (6 bases). The CDR3 has 15 residues. V lost 1 base and J 4 bases, leaving 14 bases between the germline ends. Germline CDR1 and CDR2: SGHRS and YFSETQ. The chain's CDR3 is CASSLSAGRGETQYF. Here the CDR3 DNA reads TGCGCCAGCAGCTTGTCAGCCGGGAGAGGAGAGACCCAGTACTTC.

The chain employs TRBV9 and TRBJ1-5, with 7 bases lining up with TRBD1. The CDR3 sequence is 15 residues long. The trim removed 9 bases at V and 6 bases at J, leaving 15 bases unmatched. Per germline, CDR1 SGDLS and CDR2 YYNGEE. The CDR3 region has the DNA TGTGCCATCCCGGCAGGGGGGAAGGTCGGTCAGCCCCAGCATTTT. Encoded protein: CAIPAGGKVGQPQHF.

This chain links TRBV7-8 with TRBJ2-7, with TRBD2 matching 8 bases. CDR1 and CDR2 from the germline V gene are SGHVS and FQNEAQ. The junction had 8 bases not matched to a gene; V was cut back by 1 base and J by 0 bases. There are 17 residues in the CDR3. CDR3 in DNA: TGTGCCAGCAGCTTAGGCGGGCTAGCGGGCAGCTCCTACGAGCAGTACTTC. Amino acids: CASSLGGLAGSSYEQYF.

CDR3 sequence reads: CASSLAATGHGNEQFF. The CDR3 nucleotides read TGTGCCAGCAGCTTAGCAGCTACAGGGCATGGTAATGAGCAGTTCTTC. V and J are TRBV11-3 and TRBJ2-1; TRBD1 is a possible D gene (6 bases). V was clipped by 1 base and J by 7 bases, with 17 bases between them. Germline V gene lookup returns CDR1 SGHNT and CDR2 YENEEA. The CDR3 is 16 residues long. Drawing the rest from reference TRBV11-3 and TRBJ2-1, the complete variable domain is EAGVVQSPRYKIIEKKQPVAFWCNPISGHNTLYWYLQNLGQGPELLIRYENEEAVDDSQLPKDRFSAERLKGVDSTLKIQPAELGDSAVYLCASSLAATGHGNEQFFGPGTRLTVL.

This rearrangement joins TRBV7-3 to TRBJ2-5; TRBD1 matches at 9 bases. Germline CDR1 is SGHTA and CDR2 is FQGTGA. The CDR3 has 15 residues. The trim removed 5 bases at V and 2 bases at J, leaving 6 bases unmatched. CDR3 protein: CASSAGQGLQETQYF. The CDR3, as DNA: TGTGCCAGCAGCGCAGGACAGGGGCTTCAAGAGACCCAGTACTTC.

The V gene is TRBV6-5, the J gene TRBJ1-5; TRBD1 is a possible D gene (6 bases). Germline CDR1 and CDR2: MNHEY and SVGAGI. This CDR3 comprises 14 residues. Between the trimmed V and J ends, which lost 7 bases and 4 bases, there was a span of 14 bases. CDR3 in amino acids: CASKDGQLNQPQHF. CDR3 nucleotides: TGTGCCAGCAAGGACGGACAGCTGAATCAGCCCCAGCATTTT.

The rearrangement links TRBV5-6 to TRBJ1-2; 12 bases align to TRBD1. There are 16 residues in the CDR3. Germline V lookup: CDR1 SGHDT, CDR2 YYEEEE. V trimming: 4 bases; J trimming: 4 bases; junction bases outside the gene matches: 8. The CDR3 region is CASSLIRDRGLYGYTF. DNA of the CDR3: TGTGCCAGCAGCCTCATCCGGGACAGGGGGCTCTATGGCTACACCTTC.

V and J are TRBV6-1 and TRBJ1-2; maybe TRBD1 (6 bases). Between the trimmed V and J ends, which lost 3 bases and 0 bases, there was a span of 11 bases. The CDR3 loop spans 15 amino acids. CDR1 MNHNS and CDR2 SASEGT come from the germline V gene. The CDR3 DNA reads TGTGCCAGCAGTGAGTCGACAGGCCCTAACTATGGCTACACCTTC. Protein: CASSESTGPNYGYTF.

V usage is TRBV9 and J usage is TRBJ2-7; TRBD2 agrees at 8 bases. The CDR3 has 15 residues. J was trimmed by 5 bases and V by 0 bases; bases with no gene match: 7. CDR1 and CDR2 from the germline V gene are SGDLS and YYNGEE. The DNA of the CDR3 is TGTGCCAGCAGCGTAGACCAGCGGGGGTACCACGAGCAGTACTTC. Translating it yields CASSVDQRGYHEQYF.

A word on this clone: In the same sample, other DNA sequences code for this CDR3. The chain combines TRBV5-1 with TRBJ2-7; 8 nucleotides agree with TRBD1. CDR1 and CDR2 (germline): SGHRS, YFSETQ. The V gene end was trimmed by 3 bases and the J gene end by 3 bases; junction bases not matched to a gene: 5. This CDR3 region has 14 residues. In DNA, the CDR3 is TGCGCCAGCAGCTCGACAGGACAGGGCTACGAGCAGTACTTC. It is translated as CASSSTGQGYEQYF.

This chain joins TRBV10-3 and TRBJ2-3; 7 nucleotides line up with TRBD1. V lost 8 bases to trimming and J lost 0 bases; unmatched junction nucleotides: 5. The CDR3 covers 14 residues. Per the germline V gene, CDR1 is ENHRY and CDR2 is SYGVKD. The CDR3 sequence: CAIAKDRSTDTQYF. The CDR3 DNA is TGTGCCATCGCGAAGGACAGGAGCACAGATACGCAGTATTTT.

The chain joins TRBV5-1 to TRBJ1-2, with D possibly matching TRBD1 (6 bases). The V gene's germline CDR1 is SGHRS and CDR2 YFSETQ. Trimming took 4 bases from V and 8 from J, leaving 12 bases between them. The CDR3 consists of 12 residues. CDR3 in amino acids: CASSPETGGYTF. DNA of the CDR3: TGCGCCAGCAGCCCCGAGACAGGAGGCTACACCTTC.

CDR3 in amino acids: CASSLGLGATGNTIYF. Here the CDR3 DNA reads TGTGCCAGCAGCTTGGGGTTGGGGGCTACTGGAAACACCATATATTTT. The rearrangement uses TRBV5-8 and TRBJ1-3, with D possibly matching TRBD1 (6 bases). V lost 0 bases and J lost 2, with 12 bases in between. The CDR3 totals 16 residues. CDR1 is SGHTS, CDR2 YDEGEE, per germline.

The genes are TRBV27 and TRBJ2-1, with D uncertain. Germline assignment: CDR1 MNHEY and CDR2 SMNVEV (reference sequence). Trimming removed 0 bases from V and 7 bases from J, with 10 bases in between. The CDR3 runs to 14 residues. In DNA, the CDR3 is TGTGCCAGCAGTTTATCACGGGTTTTGAATGAGCAGTTCTTC. Residues: CASSLSRVLNEQFF.

The chain uses TRBV7-6 and TRBJ2-1, with 12 bases matching TRBD2. The V gene's germline CDR1 is SGHVS and CDR2 FNYEAQ. The length of the CDR3 is 16 residues. V was clipped by 5 bases and J by 8 bases; unmatched bases: 10. As DNA, the CDR3 is TGTGCCAGCAGCCCCATGACTAGCGGGAGTTTCTATGAGCAGTTCTTC. The encoded protein is CASSPMTSGSFYEQFF.

The chain couples TRBV28 to TRBJ1-1; D unclear. CDR1 and CDR2 (germline): MDHEN, SYDVKM. With 6 bases removed from V and 7 bases from J, the gap between germline ends came to 9 bases. The CDR3 loop spans 11 amino acids. The CDR3 DNA is TGTGCCAGCAGCTTAAAGCTTGAAGCTTTCTTT. Translation gives CASSLKLEAFF.

This clone was seen a single time. The genes are TRBV6-5 and TRBJ1-2; D gene ambiguous. V gave up 5 bases and J gave up 7 bases, with 8 bases separating them. This CDR3 comprises 11 residues. The V gene's germline CDR1 is MNHEY and CDR2 SVGAGI. CDR3 in amino acids: CASSGTSGYTF. The CDR3 DNA is TGTGCCAGCAGTGGCACGTCTGGCTACACCTTC.

The chain links TRBV28 to TRBJ2-7, with TRBD1 matching over 7 bases. The V gene's germline CDR1 is MDHEN and CDR2 SYDVKM. V trimming: 6 bases; J trimming: 2 bases; junction bases outside the gene matches: 4. The CDR3 is made up of 13 amino acids. In nucleotides, the CDR3 is TGTGCCAGCAGACGACAGGGAACCTACGAGCAGTACTTC. Amino acids: CASRRQGTYEQYF.

The chain couples TRBV4-1 to TRBJ1-1, with 8 bases lining up with TRBD1. The length of the CDR3 is 17 residues. Germline V gene sequence: CDR1 MGHRA, CDR2 YSYEKL. Unmatched junction bases numbered 10, after V lost 3 bases and J lost 1 base. The CDR3 nucleotides are TGCGCCAGCAGCCACAAAGTCCAGGGGACAGGGAACACTGAAGCTTTCTTT. Protein sequence: CASSHKVQGTGNTEAFF.